This is a list of T cell receptor beta chains from one sample in a study of shared clonotypes between healthy human individuals. The data were produced by immunoSEQ multiplex PCR, yet TCRdb's version contains in-frame clones alone and is incomplete. The sample yields more than 2 million clones, about 95% seen once. The specimen sequenced was naive CD8+ T cells sorted from blood. These TCRs come from a man younger than 30 in good health. Each CDR3 is given with its conserved first and last residue. D genes are given only for firm matches. Size is omitted from some rows. Given values are once, few, many or a class for expanded clones.

.	TRBD2	TRBJ2-3	TRBV11-2	16	CASSISSGGSTDTQYF	TGTGCCAGCAGCATTTCTAGCGGGGGGAGCACAGATACGCAGTATTTT
.	.	TRBJ1-1	TRBV28	14	CASSPGGGTTEAFF	TGTGCCAGCAGTCCGGGCGGGGGAACAACTGAAGCTTTCTTT
once	.	TRBJ2-4	TRBV6-5	13	CASSYSRRNIQYF	TGTGCCAGCAGTTACTCGAGGAGGAACATTCAGTACTTC
.	.	TRBJ2-1	TRBV4-1	13	CASSQAPTWEQFF	TGCGCCAGCAGCCAAGCTCCGACCTGGGAGCAGTTCTTC
once	.	TRBJ2-3	TRBV9	14	CASSARISTDTQYF	TGTGCCAGCAGCGCCCGCATTAGCACAGATACGCAGTATTTT
.	.	TRBJ2-7	TRBV27	16	CASSIGTDLSAEEQYF	TGTGCCAGCAGTATCGGGACTGACCTTTCGGCGGAAGAGCAGTACTTC
.	.	TRBJ1-1	TRBV9	13	CASSPQGNTEAFF	TGTGCCAGCAGCCCCCAGGGGAACACTGAAGCTTTCTTT
once	TRBD2	TRBJ2-1	TRBV10-3	14	CAISGLAGVGEQFF	TGTGCCATCAGTGGGTTAGCGGGAGTTGGTGAGCAGTTCTTC
.	TRBD2	TRBJ2-5	TRBV28	15	CASSWGLAGGETQYF	TGTGCCAGCAGCTGGGGACTAGCGGGGGGGGAGACCCAGTACTTC
.	TRBD1	TRBJ2-2	TRBV28	15	CASSPTGANTGELFF	TGTGCCAGCAGTCCGACAGGGGCGAACACCGGGGAGCTGTTTTTT
.	.	TRBJ1-5	TRBV30	15	CAWSSRGNSNQPQHF	TGTGCCTGGAGTAGTAGGGGGAATAGCAATCAGCCCCAGCATTTT
.	.	TRBJ2-2	TRBV6-6	11	CASSKTGELFF	TGTGCCAGCAGTAAAACCGGGGAGCTGTTTTTT
few	.	TRBJ1-6	TRBV6-5	15	CANTHRTRLFAALHF	TGTGCCAACACCCACCGGACACGGCTGTTTGCGGCCCTCCACTTT
.	TRBD2	TRBJ2-5	TRBV5-5	16	CASAPGLAGVFETQYF	TGTGCCTCCGCGCCCGGACTAGCGGGAGTATTTGAGACCCAGTACTTC
.	.	TRBJ1-1	TRBV11-1	14	CASSFGAGGYEAFF	TGTGCCAGCAGCTTTGGTGCCGGGGGATATGAAGCTTTCTTT
.	.	TRBJ1-4	TRBV5-1	16	CASSSPMDWPNEKLFF	TGCGCCAGCAGCTCACCAATGGACTGGCCGAATGAAAAACTGTTTTTT
once	TRBD1	TRBJ2-1	TRBV19	13	CASSIQGANEQFF	TGTGCCAGTAGTATCCAGGGGGCTAATGAGCAGTTCTTC
.	.	TRBJ1-1	TRBV6-1	16	CASSEFVGQVNTEAFF	TGTGCCAGCAGTGAATTCGTCGGGCAGGTGAACACTGAAGCTTTCTTT
.	.	TRBJ2-7	TRBV5-1	13	CASSVRVAYEQYF	TGCGCCAGCAGCGTCCGGGTGGCCTACGAGCAGTACTTC
.	.	TRBJ2-2	TRBV9	12	CASSHNTGELFF	TGTGCCAGCAGCCACAACACCGGGGAGCTGTTTTTT
.	.	TRBJ2-7	TRBV5-1	14	CASSLAEWSDEQYF	TGCGCCAGCAGCTTGGCCGAGTGGTCAGACGAGCAGTACTTC
.	.	TRBJ2-2	TRBV19	11	CASRNTGELFF	TGTGCCAGCCGGAACACCGGGGAGCTGTTTTTT
.	TRBD2	TRBJ2-1	TRBV6-6	16	CASSQSSGSSYNEQFF	TGTGCCAGCAGTCAATCTAGCGGCAGCTCCTACAATGAGCAGTTCTTC
.	.	TRBJ2-5	TRBV13	12	CASSLGAETQYF	TGTGCCAGCAGCTTAGGGGCAGAGACCCAGTACTTC